This record concerns one TCR beta chain sequence. This receptor's antigen is unknown. It has no much larger one-base neighbor in the sample; base qualities were not kept. The donors were 40 or so Caucasian individuals from Russia, aged roughly 6 to 95 years, who were systemically healthy. Each donor gave ten milliliters of peripheral blood, collected into EDTA-treated Vacutainer tubes. Ficoll-Paque density-gradient centrifugation was used to isolate PBMCs, with at least 7 million obtained per sample. Trizol reagent was used to extract total RNA from PBMCs, with at least 6 micrograms per sample. Naive CD45RAhigh/CD27high T cell percentages were measured by flow cytometry on a PBMC aliquot from every donor. The library relied on 5' RACE. The sample was run on an Illumina HiSeq 2500. A second PCR of roughly 7 to 11 cycles was performed with a sample-barcoded 5' primer and a J-beta primer mix. Each TCR beta cDNA molecule received a unique molecular identifier from a template-switch 5' adaptor carrying 12 random nucleotides. Each sample yielded at least 3 million CDR3-containing paired-end reads. All of the RNA was converted into first-strand cDNA using the Mint cDNA synthesis kit, with a TRBC-specific oligonucleotide serving as the primer. All cDNA was treated with uracil-DNA glycosylase and then went through a first 18-cycle PCR with the universal primers M1SS and BC2_uni_R. As for how the authors treated the data: For normalization, 1 million high-quality reads, each with a distinct molecular identifier, were randomly selected from each sample. Instead of being binned into consensus sequences, reads with shared molecular identifiers were discarded. MiTCR, set to a Q25 quality threshold and the strictest error-elimination algorithm, was used for CDR3 identification, clonotype clustering and error correction. Lower-bound total TCR beta diversity was estimated with a nonparametric unseen species model using Euler transformation. TCRdb's own reprocessing of the public reads used fastp at Q25 and MiXCR and kept productive beta chains. Each CDR3 protein gets just one entry, which takes the most common genes and DNA from the rows behind it. The V and J calls follow TCRdb's processing rather than the paper's. This sample holds over 1,500,000 distinct CDR3 sequences; around half were observed only once. The ten largest clones capture less than 2.5% of the sample.

Trimmed from V: 4 bases; trimmed from J: 1 base; junction bases lacking a gene match: 6. The CDR3 runs 17 residues from the cysteine to the phenylalanine. Of all the DNA, just the CDR3 is kept, 51 bases in frame from base 1. The data stem from a study of blood T cells in healthy people across ages (dated by TCRdb to the mid-2010s). Turning to the overall study: In model experiments, template switching captured about one uniquely barcoded TCR beta cDNA molecule for every two T cells. Age-related changes in TCR beta repertoire diversity were measured in the study by deep sequencing normalized with unique cDNA molecular identifiers. Donors were grouped into four age groups: young (average approximately 15 years), middle-aged (39), aged (over 55) and long-lived (over 80). To avoid experimental bias, donors of different ages were spread randomly across the sequencing lanes. Using the same blood draw, the study looked at two additional independent replicas of 1 million unique cDNA reads for two donors, one aged 18 to 30 and the other aged 80 or older. Results and caveats for the whole study, not just this receptor: The percentage of naive T cells measured by flow cytometry correlated strongly with observed TCR beta diversity. Estimates of total diversity from one million sequenced T cells were regarded as lower bounds and underestimates. Observed TCR beta diversity per million T cells fell roughly linearly with age, and a significant reduction was already apparent by age roughly 40. Donor CMV infection status was unknown, potentially confounding age-related changes in expanded clonotypes. Because profiling used bulk unsorted PBMCs, naive and antigen-experienced compartments could not be compared conclusively. Compared with the aged group, the long-lived group had more naive CD4+ T cells, fewer expanded clones and increased TCR diversity, a pattern suggesting age selection.

This receptor was taken from a woman in her 40s in good health. The sample taken for sequencing was blood. Recombination connected TRBV12-3 or TRBV12-4 to TRBJ2-5; 13 central nucleotides agree with TRBD2. CDR3 loop: CASSSFGTSGAQETQYF. In nucleotide form, the sequence is TGTGCCAGCAGTTCCTTCGGGACTAGCGGGGCCCAAGAGACCCAGTACTTC.